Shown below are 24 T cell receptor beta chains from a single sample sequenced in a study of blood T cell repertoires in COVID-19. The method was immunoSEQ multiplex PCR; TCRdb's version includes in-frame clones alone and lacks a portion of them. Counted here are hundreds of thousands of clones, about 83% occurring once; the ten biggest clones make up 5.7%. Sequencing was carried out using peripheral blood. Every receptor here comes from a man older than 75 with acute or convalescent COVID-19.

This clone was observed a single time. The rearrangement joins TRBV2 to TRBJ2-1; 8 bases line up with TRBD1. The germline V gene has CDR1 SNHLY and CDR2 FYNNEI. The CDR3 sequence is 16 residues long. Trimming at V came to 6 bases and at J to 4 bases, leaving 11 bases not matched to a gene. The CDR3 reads CASSPSRTGQYNEQFF. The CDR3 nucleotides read TGTGCCAGCAGCCCGAGCAGGACAGGGCAATACAATGAGCAGTTCTTC.

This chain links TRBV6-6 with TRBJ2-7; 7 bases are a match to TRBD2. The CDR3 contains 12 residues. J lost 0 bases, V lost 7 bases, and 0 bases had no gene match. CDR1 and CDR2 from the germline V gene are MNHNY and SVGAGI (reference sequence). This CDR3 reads CASTGGSYEQYF. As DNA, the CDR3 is TGTGCCAGCACGGGGGGCTCCTACGAGCAGTACTTC.

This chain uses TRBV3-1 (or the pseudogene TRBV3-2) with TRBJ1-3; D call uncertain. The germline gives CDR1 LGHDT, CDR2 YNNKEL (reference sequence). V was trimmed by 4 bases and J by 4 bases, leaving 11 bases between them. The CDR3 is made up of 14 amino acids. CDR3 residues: CASSPVTEGNTIYF. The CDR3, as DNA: TGTGCCAGCAGCCCCGTTACCGAGGGAAACACCATATATTTT.

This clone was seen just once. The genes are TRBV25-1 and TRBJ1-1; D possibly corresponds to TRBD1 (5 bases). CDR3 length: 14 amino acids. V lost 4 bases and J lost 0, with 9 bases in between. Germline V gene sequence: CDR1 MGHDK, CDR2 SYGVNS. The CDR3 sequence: CASSVGLMNTEAFF. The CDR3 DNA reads TGTGCCAGCAGTGTGGGACTCATGAACACTGAAGCTTTCTTT.

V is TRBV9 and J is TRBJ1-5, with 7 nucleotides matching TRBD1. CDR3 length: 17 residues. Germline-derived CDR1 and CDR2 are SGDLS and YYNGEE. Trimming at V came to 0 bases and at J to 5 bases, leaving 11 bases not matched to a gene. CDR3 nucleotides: TGTGCCAGCAGCGTAGAGATTGACAGGGACATTGATCAGCCCCAGCATTTT. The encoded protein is CASSVEIDRDIDQPQHF. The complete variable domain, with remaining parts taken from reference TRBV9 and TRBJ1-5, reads DSGVTQTPKHLITATGQRVTLRCSPRSGDLSVYWYQQSLDQGLQFLIQYYNGEERAKGNILERFSAQQFPDLHSELNLSSLELGDSALYFCASSVEIDRDIDQPQHFGDGTRLSIL.

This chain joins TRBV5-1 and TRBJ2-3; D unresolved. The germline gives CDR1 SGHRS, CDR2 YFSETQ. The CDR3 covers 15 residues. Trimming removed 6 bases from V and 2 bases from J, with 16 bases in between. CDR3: CASTPHPGLTDTQYF. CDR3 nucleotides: TGCGCCAGCACCCCCCATCCGGGTCTCACAGATACGCAGTATTTT.

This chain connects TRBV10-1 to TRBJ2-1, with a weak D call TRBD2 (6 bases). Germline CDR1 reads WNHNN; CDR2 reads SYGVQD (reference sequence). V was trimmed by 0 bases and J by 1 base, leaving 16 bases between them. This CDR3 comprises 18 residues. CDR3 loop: CASSESIGGTRSYNEQFF. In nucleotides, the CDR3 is TGCGCCAGCAGTGAGTCTATTGGGGGGACTCGTTCCTACAATGAGCAGTTCTTC.

The CDR3 region is CASSLSGQGYTGELFF. The CDR3 nucleotides are TGTGCCAGCAGTTTATCAGGGCAGGGTTATACCGGGGAGCTGTTTTTT. The J gene is TRBJ2-2, the V gene TRBV28; D might be TRBD1 (5 bases). Germline values: CDR1 MDHEN, CDR2 SYDVKM. Between the trimmed V and J ends, which lost 1 base and 5 bases, there was a span of 14 bases. The CDR3 length is 16 residues.

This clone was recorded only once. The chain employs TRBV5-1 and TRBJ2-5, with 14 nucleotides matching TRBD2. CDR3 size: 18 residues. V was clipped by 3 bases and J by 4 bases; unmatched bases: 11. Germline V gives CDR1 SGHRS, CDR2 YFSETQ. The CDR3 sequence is CASSSGTSGGSKGETQYF. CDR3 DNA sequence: TGCGCCAGCAGCTCAGGGACTAGCGGGGGTTCGAAGGGAGAGACCCAGTACTTC.

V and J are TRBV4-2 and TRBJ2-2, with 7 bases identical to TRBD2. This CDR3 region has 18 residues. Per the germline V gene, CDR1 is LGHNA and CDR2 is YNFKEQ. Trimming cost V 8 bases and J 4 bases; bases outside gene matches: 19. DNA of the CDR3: TGTGCCAGCGGAGCAGAGACGTGGGGGGGAGAGGGCACCGGGGAGCTGTTTTTT. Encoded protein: CASGAETWGGEGTGELFF.

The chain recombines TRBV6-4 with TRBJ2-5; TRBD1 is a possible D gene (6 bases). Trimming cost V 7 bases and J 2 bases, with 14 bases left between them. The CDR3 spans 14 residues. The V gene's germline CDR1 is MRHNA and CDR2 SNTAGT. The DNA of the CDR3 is TGTGCCAGCACGAACGCCGGGACACAAGAGACCCAGTACTTC. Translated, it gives CASTNAGTQETQYF.

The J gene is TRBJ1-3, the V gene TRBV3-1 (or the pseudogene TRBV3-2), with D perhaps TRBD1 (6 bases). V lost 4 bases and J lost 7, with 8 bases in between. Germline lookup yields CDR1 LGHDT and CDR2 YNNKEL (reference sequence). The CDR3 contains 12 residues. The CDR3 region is CASSLGQNTIYF. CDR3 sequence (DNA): TGTGCCAGCAGCCTCGGACAGAACACCATATATTTT.

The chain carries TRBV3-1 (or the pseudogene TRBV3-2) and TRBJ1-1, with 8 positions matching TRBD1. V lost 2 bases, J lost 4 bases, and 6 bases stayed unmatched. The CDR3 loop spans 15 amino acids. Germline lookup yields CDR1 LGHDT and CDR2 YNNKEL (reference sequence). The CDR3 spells CASSQLGRGPTEAFF. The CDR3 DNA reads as TGTGCCAGCAGCCAACTTGGCAGGGGGCCCACTGAAGCTTTCTTT.

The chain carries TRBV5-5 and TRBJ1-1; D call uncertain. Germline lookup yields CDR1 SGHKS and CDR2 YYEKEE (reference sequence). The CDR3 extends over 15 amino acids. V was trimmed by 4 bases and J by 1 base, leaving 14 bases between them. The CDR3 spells CASSPYSRGNTEAFF. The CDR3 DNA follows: TGTGCCAGCAGCCCCTACTCCCGGGGGAACACTGAAGCTTTCTTT.

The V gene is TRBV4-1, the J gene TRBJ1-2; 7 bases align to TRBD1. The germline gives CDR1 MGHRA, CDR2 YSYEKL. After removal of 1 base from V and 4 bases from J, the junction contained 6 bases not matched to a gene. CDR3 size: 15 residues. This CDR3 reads CASSQADTGVYGYTF. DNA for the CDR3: TGCGCCAGCAGCCAAGCAGACACAGGGGTCTATGGCTACACCTTC.

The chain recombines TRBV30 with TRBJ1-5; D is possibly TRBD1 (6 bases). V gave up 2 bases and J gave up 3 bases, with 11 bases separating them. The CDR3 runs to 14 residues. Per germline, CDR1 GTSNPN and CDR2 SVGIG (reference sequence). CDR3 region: CAWSTQGTNQPQHF. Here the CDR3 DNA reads TGTGCCTGGAGTACTCAGGGGACCAATCAGCCCCAGCATTTT. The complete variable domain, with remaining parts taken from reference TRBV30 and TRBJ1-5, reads SQTIHQWPATLVQPVGSPLSLECTVEGTSNPNLYWYRQAAGRGLQLLFYSVGIGQISSEVPQNLSASRPQDRQFILSSKKLLLSDSGFYLCAWSTQGTNQPQHFGDGTRLSIL.

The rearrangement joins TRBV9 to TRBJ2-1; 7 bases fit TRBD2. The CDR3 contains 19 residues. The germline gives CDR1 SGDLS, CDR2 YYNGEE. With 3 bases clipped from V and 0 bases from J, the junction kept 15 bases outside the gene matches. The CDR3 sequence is CASSATGLTIHTSYNEQFF. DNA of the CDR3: TGTGCCAGCAGCGCAACGGGACTAACGATCCATACCTCCTACAATGAGCAGTTCTTC.

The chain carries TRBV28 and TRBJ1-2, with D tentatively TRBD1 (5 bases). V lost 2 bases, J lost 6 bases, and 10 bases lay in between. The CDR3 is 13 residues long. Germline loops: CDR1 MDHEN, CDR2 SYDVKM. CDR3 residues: CASSLLFRDGYTF. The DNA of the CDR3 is TGTGCCAGCAGTTTACTTTTCAGGGATGGCTACACCTTC.

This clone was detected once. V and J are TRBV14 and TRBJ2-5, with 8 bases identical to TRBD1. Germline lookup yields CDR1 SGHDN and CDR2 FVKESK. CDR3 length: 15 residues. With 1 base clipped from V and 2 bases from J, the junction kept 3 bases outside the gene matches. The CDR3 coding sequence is TGTGCCAGCAGCCAAGTGGGGGACAGGCAAGAGACCCAGTACTTC. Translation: CASSQVGDRQETQYF.

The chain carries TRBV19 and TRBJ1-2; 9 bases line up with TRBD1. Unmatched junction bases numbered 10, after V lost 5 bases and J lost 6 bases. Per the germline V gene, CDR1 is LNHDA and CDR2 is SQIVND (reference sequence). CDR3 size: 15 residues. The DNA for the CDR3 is TGTGCCAGTAGTGCCACAGGGGGCGCAGGGGATGGCTACACCTTC. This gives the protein CASSATGGAGDGYTF.

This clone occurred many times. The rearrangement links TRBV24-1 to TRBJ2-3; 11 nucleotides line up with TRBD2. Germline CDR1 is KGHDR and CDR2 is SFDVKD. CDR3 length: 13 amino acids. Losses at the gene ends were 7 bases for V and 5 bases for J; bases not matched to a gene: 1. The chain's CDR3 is CATRGTSGDTQYF. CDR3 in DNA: TGTGCCACCAGAGGGACTAGCGGAGATACGCAGTATTTT.

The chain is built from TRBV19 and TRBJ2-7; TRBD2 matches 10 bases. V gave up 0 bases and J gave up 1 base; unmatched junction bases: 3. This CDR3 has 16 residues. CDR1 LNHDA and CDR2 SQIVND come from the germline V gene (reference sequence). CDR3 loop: CASSIDTSGNSYEQYF. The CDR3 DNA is TGTGCCAGTAGTATAGATACTAGCGGGAATTCCTACGAGCAGTACTTC.

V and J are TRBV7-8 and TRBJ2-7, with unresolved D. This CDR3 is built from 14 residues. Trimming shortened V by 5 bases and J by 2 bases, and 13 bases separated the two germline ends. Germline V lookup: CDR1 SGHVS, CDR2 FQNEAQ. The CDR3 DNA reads TGTGCCAGCAGCCCACTCGGCGGAGCCTACGAGCAGTACTTC. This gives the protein CASSPLGGAYEQYF. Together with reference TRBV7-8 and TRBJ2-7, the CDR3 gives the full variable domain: GAGVSQSPRYKVAKRGQDVALRCDPISGHVSLFWYQQALGQGPEFLTYFQNEAQLDKSGLPSDRFFAERPEGSVSTLKIQRTQQEDSAVYLCASSPLGGAYEQYFGPGTRLTVT.

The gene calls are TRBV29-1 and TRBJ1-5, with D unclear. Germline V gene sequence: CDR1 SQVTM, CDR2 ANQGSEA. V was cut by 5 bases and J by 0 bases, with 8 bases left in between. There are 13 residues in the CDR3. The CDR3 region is CSVLENSNQPQHF. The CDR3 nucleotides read TGCAGCGTTTTAGAGAATAGCAATCAGCCCCAGCATTTT.